What follows are 14 T cell receptor beta chains derived from one specimen sequenced in a study of CD8 T cells in ankylosing spondylitis. TCRdb used MiXCR to reprocess the 5' RACE reads, holding one entry per CDR3 protein. The table shows 55,000 or so distinct CDR3 sequences, with 6.5% to 9% occurring only once. The sample was blood, either unsorted or a sorted T cell fraction (not recorded which). The receptors originated from a female donor with ankylosing spondylitis or in good health (not recorded which).

This clonotype was observed at least ten times. This chain uses TRBV6-5 with TRBJ2-3; TRBD2 agrees at 10 bases. V gave up 3 bases and J gave up 6 bases; unmatched junction bases: 6. Germline V gene data show CDR1 as MNHEY and CDR2 as SVGAGI. The CDR3 length is 15 residues. CDR3 nucleotide sequence: TGTGCCAGCAGTTATAGCGGGGGGTCTAGGGATACGCAGTATTTT. Translating it yields CASSYSGGSRDTQYF.

This clonotype has ten or more counts. The chain joins TRBV18 to TRBJ1-1; D not resolved. Trimming left V 3 bases short and J 1 base short, with 12 bases between. This CDR3 is built from 15 residues. The germline V gene has CDR1 KGHSH and CDR2 LQKENI. The CDR3 loop reads CASSPAVLENTEAFF. The CDR3 region has the DNA TGTGCCAGCTCACCGGCAGTTCTTGAGAACACTGAAGCTTTCTTT. Full variable domain (outside the CDR3, taken from reference TRBV18 and TRBJ1-1): NAGVMQNPRHLVRRRGQEARLRCSPMKGHSHVYWYRQLPEEGLKFMVYLQKENIIDESGMPKERFSAEFPKEGPSILRIQQVVRGDSAAYFCASSPAVLENTEAFFGQGTRLTVV.

Ten or more counts support this clonotype. V and J are TRBV15 and TRBJ2-2; D call uncertain. V was trimmed by 3 bases and J by 1 base, leaving 0 bases between them. There are 12 residues in the CDR3. Germline V gene lookup returns CDR1 LNHNV and CDR2 YYDKDF (reference sequence). The CDR3 DNA sequence: TGTGCCACCAGCAGGAACACCGGGGAGCTGTTTTTT. Translated: CATSRNTGELFF.

In its sample, this clonotype was seen a few times. The chain couples TRBV5-1 to TRBJ2-1, with 7 bases identical to TRBD1. Germline assignment: CDR1 SGHRS and CDR2 YFSETQ. CDR3 size: 16 residues. The V segment lost 6 bases and the J segment 0 bases; nucleotides outside the gene matches: 9. Here the CDR3 reads CASTSVQGNSYNEQFF. DNA for the CDR3: TGCGCCAGCACCTCAGTACAGGGGAACTCCTACAATGAGCAGTTCTTC.

This clonotype has ten or more counts. V usage is TRBV20-1 and J usage is TRBJ2-5, with D possibly being TRBD1 or TRBD2 (5 bases each). Trimming took 3 bases from V and 3 from J, leaving 20 bases between them. CDR1 DFQATT and CDR2 SNEGSKA come from the germline V gene (reference sequence). The CDR3 extends over 16 amino acids. The CDR3 region has the DNA TGCAGTGCTAGGAGTCCCGGGGACGGATCAAAAGAGACCCAGTACTTC. It translates to CSARSPGDGSKETQYF.

This clonotype was counted at least ten times. This chain joins TRBV9 and TRBJ2-3; 7 bases align to TRBD1. With 3 bases clipped from V and 2 bases from J, the junction kept 6 bases outside the gene matches. This CDR3 region has 15 residues. Germline V gene sequence: CDR1 SGDLS, CDR2 YYNGEE. CDR3 region: CASSARQGYTDTQYF. DNA of the CDR3: TGTGCCAGCAGCGCAAGACAGGGATACACAGATACGCAGTATTTT.

This clonotype has at least ten counts. V and J are TRBV5-1 and TRBJ1-2, with a weak D call TRBD1 (6 bases). CDR1 is SGHRS, CDR2 YFSETQ, per germline. There are 14 residues in the CDR3. V lost 5 bases and J lost 4, with 15 bases in between. CDR3 bases: TGCGCCAGCAGTCCGGAACAGGGACTCTATGGCTACACCTTC. Encoded protein: CASSPEQGLYGYTF.

This chain connects TRBV20-1 to TRBJ2-3; D may be TRBD1 (6 bases). CDR3 length: 11 residues. V lost 5 bases and J lost 5, with 8 bases in between. Germline CDR1 is DFQATT and CDR2 is SNEGSKA (reference sequence). The CDR3 coding sequence is TGCAGTGCTGGGGGCGGAGATACGCAGTATTTT. Translation: CSAGGGDTQYF.

This clonotype was recorded many times. The rearrangement links TRBV5-1 to TRBJ1-2, with D perhaps TRBD1 (6 bases). The V and J ends lost 0 bases and 3 bases respectively, with 9 bases between them. Germline loops: CDR1 SGHRS, CDR2 YFSETQ. The CDR3 totals 14 residues. The chain's CDR3 is CASSLDSGDYGYTF. The CDR3 coding sequence is TGCGCCAGCAGCTTGGATTCAGGGGACTATGGCTACACCTTC.

V usage is TRBV11-2 and J usage is TRBJ2-1; 9 positions agree with TRBD1. The CDR3 extends over 17 amino acids. The germline V gene has CDR1 SGHAT and CDR2 FQNNGV. The ends lost 4 bases at V and 9 bases at J; junction bases unmatched: 16. The CDR3 protein is CASSSTGGYEEDIEQFF. The CDR3 nucleotides are TGTGCCAGCAGCTCAACAGGGGGCTATGAAGAGGACATTGAGCAGTTCTTC.

V and J are TRBV5-1 and TRBJ2-3; possible D gene TRBD1, 5 bases. Germline lookup yields CDR1 SGHRS and CDR2 YFSETQ. Trimming left V 0 bases short and J 4 bases short, with 15 bases between. This CDR3 region has 16 residues. This CDR3 is CASSLVQGGAADTQYF. CDR3 DNA: TGCGCCAGCAGCTTGGTGCAGGGTGGAGCAGCAGATACGCAGTATTTT.

This clonotype was seen many times. The chain has TRBV20-1 and TRBJ2-1; 7 bases fit TRBD1. Germline CDR1 DFQATT, CDR2 SNEGSKA (reference sequence). The length of the CDR3 is 19 residues. The J segment lost 7 bases and the V segment lost 5 bases, leaving 26 bases of the junction unmatched. The CDR3 nucleotides are TGCAGTGCTGAGCCCTGGGGGAGACAGGGCTCTCCTCGGAGTAATGAGCAGTTCTTC. It translates to CSAEPWGRQGSPRSNEQFF.

Ten or more counts support this clonotype. The CDR3 coding sequence is TGCAGTGCTAGAGAGACTATCGGACAGGGTGAAAAACTGTTTTTT. As protein: CSARETIGQGEKLFF. The chain has TRBV20-1 and TRBJ1-4; 8 bases match TRBD1. After removal of 0 bases from V and 7 bases from J, the junction contained 7 bases not matched to a gene. Looked up from germline, CDR1 is DFQATT and CDR2 is SNEGSKA (reference sequence). The CDR3 covers 15 residues.

This clonotype is labeled as medium-sized. The chain links TRBV11-2 to TRBJ2-3; no firm D call. The V end was cut by 2 bases, the J end by 0 bases, with 12 bases between. Germline lookup yields CDR1 SGHAT and CDR2 FQNNGV. This CDR3 has 16 amino acids. The CDR3 DNA reads as TGTGCCAGCAGCTTACCATGGAAGGACAGCACAGATACGCAGTATTTT. It translates to CASSLPWKDSTDTQYF.